These 9 T cell receptor beta chains share one sample of origin, sequenced in a study of T cell responses to AZD1222 COVID-19 vaccine. Method: immunoSEQ multiplex PCR; TCRdb's copy keeps in-frame clones and lacks some. The sample consists of more than 140,000 clones, about 89% of them appearing once. The source was peripheral blood, collected on day 0 of AZD1222 vaccination. The receptors here all came from an adult in good health.

The V and J genes are TRBV24-1 and TRBJ2-3, with D maybe TRBD2 (6 bases). CDR3 length: 14 residues. Trimming shortened V by 3 bases and J by 2 bases, and 8 bases separated the two germline ends. Germline CDR1 reads KGHDR; CDR2 reads SFDVKD. In DNA, the CDR3 is TGTGCCACCAGTGATCCGGGGGTCACAGATACGCAGTATTTT. Translated: CATSDPGVTDTQYF.

The gene calls are TRBV13 and TRBJ2-2; 7 positions match TRBD1. Losses at the gene ends were 5 bases for V and 4 bases for J; bases not matched to a gene: 10. This CDR3 has 16 amino acids. In germline, CDR1 is PRHDT, CDR2 FYEKMQ (reference sequence). CDR3 sequence reads: CASSPYDRAPTGELFF. The CDR3 DNA reads as TGTGCCAGCAGCCCATACGACAGGGCACCCACCGGGGAGCTGTTTTTT.

The genes are TRBV29-1 and TRBJ2-1, with 9 bases fitting TRBD1. Germline assignment: CDR1 SQVTM and CDR2 ANQGSEA. The junction had 7 bases not matched to a gene; V was cut back by 7 bases and J by 6 bases. This CDR3 is built from 13 residues. The CDR3 sequence is CSATDRGFNEQFF. The CDR3 DNA reads as TGCAGCGCTACAGACAGGGGGTTCAATGAGCAGTTCTTC.

The chain carries TRBV5-1 and TRBJ1-1; D uncertain. This CDR3 contains 15 residues. Germline loops: CDR1 SGHRS, CDR2 YFSETQ. Trimming pared 0 bases from V and 1 base from J, leaving 10 bases between. The CDR3 sequence is CASSLGGNSNTEAFF. The CDR3 coding sequence is TGCGCCAGCAGCTTGGGAGGGAACTCGAACACTGAAGCTTTCTTT.

This rearrangement joins TRBV18 to TRBJ1-5; D call uncertain. The CDR3 has 16 amino acids. The germline V and J ends were trimmed by 2 bases and 5 bases, with 16 bases remaining between them. The V gene's germline CDR1 is KGHSH and CDR2 LQKENI. CDR3 protein: CASSPGMGSVDQPQHF. The DNA of the CDR3 is TGTGCCAGCTCACCAGGAATGGGGTCGGTGGATCAGCCCCAGCATTTT. The full variable domain, with the rest looked up from reference TRBV18 and TRBJ1-5, is NAGVMQNPRHLVRRRGQEARLRCSPMKGHSHVYWYRQLPEEGLKFMVYLQKENIIDESGMPKERFSAEFPKEGPSILRIQQVVRGDSAAYFCASSPGMGSVDQPQHFGDGTRLSIL.

This clone was seen more than once but under ten times. The V call is TRBV29-1, the J call TRBJ2-2; 8 nucleotides align to TRBD1. Trimming took 7 bases from V and 6 from J; bases not matched to a gene: 10. The CDR3 is made up of 14 amino acids. CDR1 and CDR2 (germline): SQVTM, ANQGSEA. The CDR3 coding sequence is TGCAGCGGGGGACGGACAGGGTCGGCCGGGGAGCTGTTTTTT. Its protein product is CSGGRTGSAGELFF.

The genes are TRBV12-3 or TRBV12-4 and TRBJ1-1; 7 nucleotides match TRBD1. Germline trimming cut 5 bases from V and 5 bases from J; bases unmatched to any gene: 5. The CDR3 is 13 amino acids. This chain's CDR3 is CASSPQGGTEAFF. Here the CDR3 DNA reads TGTGCCAGCAGTCCCCAGGGGGGGACTGAAGCTTTCTTT.

The V call is TRBV6-6, the J call TRBJ2-2; 10 nucleotides agree with TRBD2. Germline assignment: CDR1 MNHNY and CDR2 SVGAGI (reference sequence). The CDR3 runs 17 residues. V shed 5 bases and J 2 bases; nucleotides not matched to a gene: 8. The CDR3 here is CASSHSGTSVNTGELFF. The CDR3 DNA is TGTGCCAGCAGTCACAGCGGGACTAGCGTTAACACCGGGGAGCTGTTTTTT.

The chain uses TRBV7-2 and TRBJ2-7, with 8 bases fitting TRBD1. Germline CDR1 reads SGHTA; CDR2 reads FQGNSA. CDR3 length equals 15 residues. V gave up 5 bases and J gave up 7 bases; unmatched junction bases: 13. The CDR3 sequence: CASSTSGTGLYEQYF. For the CDR3, the DNA is TGTGCCAGCAGCACCTCCGGGACAGGACTCTATGAGCAGTACTTC.